This T cell receptor (beta chain) was sequenced during a study of CD8+CD57+ T cells in acquired aplastic anemia. The wider study: Healthy donor CD4+ cell samples had a mean of roughly 9.9 million reads.

Turning to this clonotype: The antigen is not known.

Genomic DNA acted as the template from which TCR beta VDJ combination and CDR3 sequence profiling were carried out. Each CDR3 protein is one row after TCRdb ran MiXCR on the reads. The table has 80,000 or so distinct CDR3 sequences, about half seen once. Study-level points and caveats: There were some 30 CD8+ CDR3 sequences that occurred in both patients and controls.

The CDR3 has 15 residues. In germline, CDR1 is LGHNA, CDR2 YSLEER. Trimming took 0 bases from V and 11 from J, leaving 19 bases between them. Sequenced input: sorted CD4+, CD8+, or CD8+CD57+ T cells (not recorded which) from PBMCs. The source is a human donor in good health, serving as a control. V is TRBV4-3 and J is TRBJ1-1; D not certain. Written as DNA, the CDR3 is TGCGCCAGCAGCCAAGATGTTCGGTCCTTGTTACGCGCTTTCTTT. Translating it yields CASSQDVRSLLRAFF.